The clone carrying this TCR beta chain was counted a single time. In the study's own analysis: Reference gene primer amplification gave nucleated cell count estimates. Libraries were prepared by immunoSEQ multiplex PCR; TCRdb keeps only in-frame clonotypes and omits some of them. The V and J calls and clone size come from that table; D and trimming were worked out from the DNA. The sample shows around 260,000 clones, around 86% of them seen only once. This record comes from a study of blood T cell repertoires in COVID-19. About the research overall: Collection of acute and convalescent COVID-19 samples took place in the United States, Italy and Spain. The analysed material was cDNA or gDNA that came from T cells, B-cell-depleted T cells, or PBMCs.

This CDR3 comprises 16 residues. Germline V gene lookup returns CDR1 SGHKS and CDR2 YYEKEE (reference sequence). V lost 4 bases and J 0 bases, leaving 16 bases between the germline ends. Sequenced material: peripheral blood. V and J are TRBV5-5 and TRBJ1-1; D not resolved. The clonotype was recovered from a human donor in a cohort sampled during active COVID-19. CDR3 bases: TGTGCCAGCAGCCTCTTACGTCAGTCGTTGAACACTGAAGCTTTCTTT. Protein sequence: CASSLLRQSLNTEAFF.